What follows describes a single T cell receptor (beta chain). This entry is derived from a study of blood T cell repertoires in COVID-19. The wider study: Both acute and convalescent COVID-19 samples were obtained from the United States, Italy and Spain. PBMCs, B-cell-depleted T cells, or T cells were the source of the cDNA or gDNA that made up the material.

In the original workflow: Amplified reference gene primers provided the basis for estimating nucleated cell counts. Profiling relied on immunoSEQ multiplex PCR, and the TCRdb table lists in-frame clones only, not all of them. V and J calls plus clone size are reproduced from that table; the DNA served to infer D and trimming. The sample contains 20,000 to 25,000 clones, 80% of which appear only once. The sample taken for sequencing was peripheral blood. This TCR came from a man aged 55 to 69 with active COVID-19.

CDR3 sequence reads: CASSQPLRGGEQFF. Here the CDR3 DNA reads TGTGCCAGCAGCCAGCCTCTGCGCGGAGGTGAGCAGTTCTTC. The J gene is TRBJ2-1, the V gene TRBV3-1 (or the pseudogene TRBV3-2), with D perhaps matching TRBD2 (5 bases). Trimming left V 3 bases short and J 9 bases short, with 15 bases between. CDR1 is LGHDT, CDR2 YNNKEL, per germline (reference sequence). This CDR3 contains 14 residues.